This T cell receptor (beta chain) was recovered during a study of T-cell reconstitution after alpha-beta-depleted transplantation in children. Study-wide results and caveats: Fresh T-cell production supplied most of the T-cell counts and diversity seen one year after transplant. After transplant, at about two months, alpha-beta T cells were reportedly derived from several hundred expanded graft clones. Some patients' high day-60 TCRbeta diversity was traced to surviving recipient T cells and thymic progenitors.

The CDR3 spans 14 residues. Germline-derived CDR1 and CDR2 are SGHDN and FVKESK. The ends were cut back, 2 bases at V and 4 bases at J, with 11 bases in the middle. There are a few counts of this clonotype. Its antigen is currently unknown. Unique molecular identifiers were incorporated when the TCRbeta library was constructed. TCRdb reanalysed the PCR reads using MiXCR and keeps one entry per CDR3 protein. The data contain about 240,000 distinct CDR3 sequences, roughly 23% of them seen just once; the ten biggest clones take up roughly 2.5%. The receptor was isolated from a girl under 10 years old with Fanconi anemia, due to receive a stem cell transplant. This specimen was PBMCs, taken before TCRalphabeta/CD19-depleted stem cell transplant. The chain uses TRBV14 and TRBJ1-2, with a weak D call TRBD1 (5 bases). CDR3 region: CASSQRDRVYGYTF. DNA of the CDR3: TGTGCCAGCAGCCAAAGGGACCGAGTCTATGGCTACACCTTC.